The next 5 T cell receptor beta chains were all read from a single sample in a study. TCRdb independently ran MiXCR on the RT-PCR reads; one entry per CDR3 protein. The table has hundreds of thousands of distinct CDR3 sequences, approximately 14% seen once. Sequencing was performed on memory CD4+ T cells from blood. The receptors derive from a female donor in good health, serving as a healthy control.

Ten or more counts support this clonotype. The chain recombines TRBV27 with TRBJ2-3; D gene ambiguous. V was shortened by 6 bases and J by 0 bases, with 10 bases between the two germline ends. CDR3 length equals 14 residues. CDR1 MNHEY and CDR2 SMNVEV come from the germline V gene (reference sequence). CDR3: CASRSLGSTDTQYF. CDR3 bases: TGTGCCAGCAGAAGCCTGGGGAGCACAGATACGCAGTATTTT.

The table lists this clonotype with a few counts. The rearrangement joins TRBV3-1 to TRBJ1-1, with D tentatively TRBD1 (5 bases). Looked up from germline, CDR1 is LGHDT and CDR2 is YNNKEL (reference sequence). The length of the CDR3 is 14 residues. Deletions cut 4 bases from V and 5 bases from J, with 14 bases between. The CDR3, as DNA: TGTGCCAGCAGCCTTAGGGACGGGGGTACTGAAGCTTTCTTT. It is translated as CASSLRDGGTEAFF.

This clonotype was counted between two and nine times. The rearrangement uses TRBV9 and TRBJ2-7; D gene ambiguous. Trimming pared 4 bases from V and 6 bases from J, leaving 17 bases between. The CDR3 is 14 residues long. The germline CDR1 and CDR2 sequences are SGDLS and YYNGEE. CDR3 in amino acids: CASSPHHGDSEQYF. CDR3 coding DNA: TGTGCCAGCAGCCCTCACCATGGGGATAGCGAGCAGTACTTC.

The CDR3 coding sequence is TGTGCCAGCAGCTTTTACAGAGCTGGGGAGCAGTACTTC. Translating gives CASSFYRAGEQYF. The chain recombines TRBV5-6 with TRBJ2-7; D uncertain. The CDR3 sequence is 13 residues long. Germline CDR1 and CDR2: SGHDT and YYEEEE. Trimming removed 2 bases at V and 7 bases at J, with 13 bases between.

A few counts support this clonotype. DNA of the CDR3: TGCAGCGTTGAATTAGCCAACAATCAGCCCCAGCATTTT. This codes for CSVELANNQPQHF. This chain joins TRBV29-1 and TRBJ1-5; D not resolved. CDR1 SQVTM and CDR2 ANQGSEA come from the germline V gene. V gave up 2 bases and J gave up 3 bases, with 8 bases separating them. CDR3 length: 13 amino acids. The full variable domain, completed using reference TRBV29-1 and TRBJ1-5, is SAVISQKPSRDICQRGTSLTIQCQVDSQVTMMFWYRQQPGQSLTLIATANQGSEATYESGFVIDKFPISRPNLTFSTLTVSNMSPEDSSIYLCSVELANNQPQHFGDGTRLSIL.